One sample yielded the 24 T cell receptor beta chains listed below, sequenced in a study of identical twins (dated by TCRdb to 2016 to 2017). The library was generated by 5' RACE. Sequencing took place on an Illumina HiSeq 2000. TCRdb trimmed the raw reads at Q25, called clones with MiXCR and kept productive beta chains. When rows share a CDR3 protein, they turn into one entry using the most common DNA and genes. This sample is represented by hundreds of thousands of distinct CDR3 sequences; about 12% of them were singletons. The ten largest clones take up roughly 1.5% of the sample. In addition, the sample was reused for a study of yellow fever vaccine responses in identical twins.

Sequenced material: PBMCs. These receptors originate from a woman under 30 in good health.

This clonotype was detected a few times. The DNA for the CDR3 is TGCAGCGTTTTAGGGCCCGGGGGCCAGCCCCAGCATTTT. Translation gives CSVLGPGGQPQHF. The rearrangement uses TRBV29-1 and TRBJ1-5; weak D call: TRBD1 (6 bases). CDR1 is SQVTM, CDR2 ANQGSEA, per germline. The CDR3 loop spans 13 amino acids. The V end lost 5 bases, the J end lost 7 bases, and 15 bases lay between the germline ends.

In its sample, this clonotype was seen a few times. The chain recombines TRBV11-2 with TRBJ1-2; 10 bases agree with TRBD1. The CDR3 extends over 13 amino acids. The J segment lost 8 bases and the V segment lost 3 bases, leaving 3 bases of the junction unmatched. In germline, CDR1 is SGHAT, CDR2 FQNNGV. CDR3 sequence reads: CASSFDRGQGYTF. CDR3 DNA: TGTGCCAGCAGCTTCGACAGGGGGCAAGGCTACACCTTC.

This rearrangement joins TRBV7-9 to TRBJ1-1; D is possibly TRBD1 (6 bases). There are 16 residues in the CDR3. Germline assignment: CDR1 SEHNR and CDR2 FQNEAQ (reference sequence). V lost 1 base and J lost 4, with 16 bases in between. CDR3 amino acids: CASSLVGGHSGTEAFF. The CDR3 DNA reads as TGTGCCAGCAGCTTAGTAGGGGGTCACTCGGGCACTGAAGCTTTCTTT.

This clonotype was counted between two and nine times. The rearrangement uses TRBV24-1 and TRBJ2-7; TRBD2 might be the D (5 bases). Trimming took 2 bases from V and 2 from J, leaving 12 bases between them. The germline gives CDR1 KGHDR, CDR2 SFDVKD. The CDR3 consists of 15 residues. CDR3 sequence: CATSDSHGEAYEQYF. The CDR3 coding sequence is TGTGCCACCAGTGATTCCCACGGGGAAGCCTACGAGCAGTACTTC.

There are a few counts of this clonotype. The CDR3, as DNA: TGTGCCAGCAGCTCTAACTACGAGCAGTACGTC. It translates to CASSSNYEQYV. The chain uses TRBV11-2 and TRBJ2-7; no definite D call. Between the trimmed V and J ends, which lost 4 bases and 3 bases, there was a span of 4 bases. The V gene's germline CDR1 is SGHAT and CDR2 FQNNGV. The CDR3 is made up of 11 amino acids.

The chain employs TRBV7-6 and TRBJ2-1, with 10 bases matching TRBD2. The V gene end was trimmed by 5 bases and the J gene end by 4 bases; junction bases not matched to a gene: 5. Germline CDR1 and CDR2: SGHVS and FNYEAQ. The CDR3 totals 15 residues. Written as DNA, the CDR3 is TGTGCCAGCAGCCCCATGACTAGCGGGTACAATGAGCAGTTCTTC. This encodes CASSPMTSGYNEQFF.

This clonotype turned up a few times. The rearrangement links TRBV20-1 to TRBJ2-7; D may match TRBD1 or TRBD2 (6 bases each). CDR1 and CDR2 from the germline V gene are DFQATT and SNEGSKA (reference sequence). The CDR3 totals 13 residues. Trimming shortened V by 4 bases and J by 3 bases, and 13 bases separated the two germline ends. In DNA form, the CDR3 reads TGCAGTGCTAAGGGGGACTTCGGCTACGAGCAGTACGTC. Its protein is CSAKGDFGYEQYV.

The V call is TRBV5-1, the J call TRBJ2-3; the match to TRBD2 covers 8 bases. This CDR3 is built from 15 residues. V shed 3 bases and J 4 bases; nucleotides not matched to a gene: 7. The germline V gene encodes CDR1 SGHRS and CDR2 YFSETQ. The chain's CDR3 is CASSSGTRLSDTQYF. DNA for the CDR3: TGCGCCAGCAGCTCGGGGACTAGACTATCAGATACGCAGTATTTT.

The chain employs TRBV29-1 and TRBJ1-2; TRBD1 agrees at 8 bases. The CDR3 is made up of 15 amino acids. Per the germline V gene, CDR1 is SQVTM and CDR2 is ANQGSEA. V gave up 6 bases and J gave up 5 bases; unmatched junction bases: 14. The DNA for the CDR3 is TGCAGCGTGGACAAGATCGGACAGGGAGGATATGGCTACACCTTC. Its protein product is CSVDKIGQGGYGYTF. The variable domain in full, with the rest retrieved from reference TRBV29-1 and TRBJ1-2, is SAVISQKPSRDICQRGTSLTIQCQVDSQVTMMFWYRQQPGQSLTLIATANQGSEATYESGFVIDKFPISRPNLTFSTLTVSNMSPEDSSIYLCSVDKIGQGGYGYTFGSGTRLTVV.

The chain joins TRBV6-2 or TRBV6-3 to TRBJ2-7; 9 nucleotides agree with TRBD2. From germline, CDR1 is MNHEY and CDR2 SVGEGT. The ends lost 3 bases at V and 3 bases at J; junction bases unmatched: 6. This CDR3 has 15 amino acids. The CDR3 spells CASSYETSGFYEQYV. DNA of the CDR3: TGTGCCAGCAGTTATGAGACTAGCGGATTCTACGAGCAGTACGTC.

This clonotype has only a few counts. The CDR3 sequence: CASSQAASGGGTGELFF. DNA of the CDR3: TGCGCCAGCAGCCAAGCGGCCAGCGGGGGTGGAACCGGGGAGCTGTTTTTT. The rearrangement joins TRBV4-1 to TRBJ2-2; 8 bases fit TRBD2. The CDR3 is 17 amino acids. V lost 1 base and J lost 5; bases outside the gene matches: 9. Germline V gives CDR1 MGHRA, CDR2 YSYEKL.

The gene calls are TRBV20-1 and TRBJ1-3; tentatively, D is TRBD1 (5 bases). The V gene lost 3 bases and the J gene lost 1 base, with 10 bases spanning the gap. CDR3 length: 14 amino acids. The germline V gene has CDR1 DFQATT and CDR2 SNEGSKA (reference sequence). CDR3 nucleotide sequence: TGCAGTGCTAGCAGCCGGGGGTCTGGAAACACCATATATTTT. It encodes CSASSRGSGNTIYF.

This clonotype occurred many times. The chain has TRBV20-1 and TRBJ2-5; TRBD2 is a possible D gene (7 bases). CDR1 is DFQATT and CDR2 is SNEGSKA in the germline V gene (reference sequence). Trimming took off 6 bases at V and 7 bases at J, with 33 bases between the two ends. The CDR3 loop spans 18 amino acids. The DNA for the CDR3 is TGCAGTGCCCTCCATGGGGGGGGGCGAAAGGCGGTTAAGAGGACCCAGTACTTC. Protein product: CSALHGGGRKAVKRTQYF.

The CDR3 here is CASSIYGTGTEAFF. The DNA of the CDR3 is TGTGCCAGCAGTATCTATGGGACCGGCACTGAAGCTTTCTTT. The chain employs TRBV6-1 and TRBJ1-1, with D possibly TRBD1 on 5 matching bases. Germline values: CDR1 MNHNS, CDR2 SASEGT. The ends were cut back, 5 bases at V and 4 bases at J, with 14 bases in the middle. The length of the CDR3 is 14 residues.

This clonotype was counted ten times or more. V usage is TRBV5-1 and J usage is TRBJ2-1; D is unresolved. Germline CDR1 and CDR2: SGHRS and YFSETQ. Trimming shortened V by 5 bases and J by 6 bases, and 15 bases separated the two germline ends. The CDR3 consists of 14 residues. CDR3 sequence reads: CASRVGVVVNEQFF. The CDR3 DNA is TGCGCCAGCAGAGTGGGTGTAGTAGTCAATGAGCAGTTCTTC.

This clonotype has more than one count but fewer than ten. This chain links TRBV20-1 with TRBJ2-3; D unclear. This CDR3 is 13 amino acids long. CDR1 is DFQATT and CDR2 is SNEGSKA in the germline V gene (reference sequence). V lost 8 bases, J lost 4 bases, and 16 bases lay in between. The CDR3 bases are TGCAGTCCGACAAAGGGTGTCGCAGATACGCAGTATTTT. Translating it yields CSPTKGVADTQYF.

The CDR3 nucleotides read TGCAGTGCTCCGGACAGTCGCAATCAGCCCCAGCATTTT. It specifies CSAPDSRNQPQHF. This chain uses TRBV20-1 with TRBJ1-5; weak D call: TRBD1 (6 bases). The CDR3 loop spans 13 amino acids. Germline CDR1 is DFQATT and CDR2 is SNEGSKA (reference sequence). Trimming took 5 bases from V and 2 from J, leaving 10 bases between them.

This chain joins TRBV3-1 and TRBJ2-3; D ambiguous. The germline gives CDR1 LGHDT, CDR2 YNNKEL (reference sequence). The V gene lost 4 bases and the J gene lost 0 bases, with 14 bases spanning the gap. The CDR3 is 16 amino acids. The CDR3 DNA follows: TGTGCCAGCAGCCCCCAGGCCGCCGTGAGCACAGATACGCAGTATTTT. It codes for CASSPQAAVSTDTQYF.

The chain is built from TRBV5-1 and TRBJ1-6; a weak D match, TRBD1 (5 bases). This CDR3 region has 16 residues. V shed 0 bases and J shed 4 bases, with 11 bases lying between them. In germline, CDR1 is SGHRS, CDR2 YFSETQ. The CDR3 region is CASSLGGREYNSPLHF. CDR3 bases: TGCGCCAGCAGCTTGGGGGGACGGGAATATAATTCACCCCTCCACTTT.

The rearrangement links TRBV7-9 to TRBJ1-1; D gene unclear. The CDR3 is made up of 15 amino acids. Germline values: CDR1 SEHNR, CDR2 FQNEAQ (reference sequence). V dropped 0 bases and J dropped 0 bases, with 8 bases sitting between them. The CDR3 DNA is TGTGCCAGCAGCTTAGCAATAGCCTTGAACACTGAAGCTTTCTTT. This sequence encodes CASSLAIALNTEAFF. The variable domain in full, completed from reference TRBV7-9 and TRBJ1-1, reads DTGVSQNPRHKITKRGQNVTFRCDPISEHNRLYWYRQTLGQGPEFLTYFQNEAQLEKSRLLSDRFSAERPKGSFSTLEIQRTEQGDSAMYLCASSLAIALNTEAFFGQGTRLTVV.

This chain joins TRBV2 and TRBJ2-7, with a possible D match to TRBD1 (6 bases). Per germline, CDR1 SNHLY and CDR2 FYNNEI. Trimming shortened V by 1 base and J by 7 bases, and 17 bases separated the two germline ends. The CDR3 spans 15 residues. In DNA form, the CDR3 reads TGTGCCAGCAGTGAAGTATCCTGGGGGCTGGGGGAGCAGTACTTC. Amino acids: CASSEVSWGLGEQYF.

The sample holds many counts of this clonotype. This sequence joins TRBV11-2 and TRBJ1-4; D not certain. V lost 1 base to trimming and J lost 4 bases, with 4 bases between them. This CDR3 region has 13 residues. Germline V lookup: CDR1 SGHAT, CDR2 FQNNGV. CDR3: CASSLGVNEKLFF. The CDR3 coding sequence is TGTGCCAGCAGCTTAGGAGTTAATGAAAAACTGTTTTTT.

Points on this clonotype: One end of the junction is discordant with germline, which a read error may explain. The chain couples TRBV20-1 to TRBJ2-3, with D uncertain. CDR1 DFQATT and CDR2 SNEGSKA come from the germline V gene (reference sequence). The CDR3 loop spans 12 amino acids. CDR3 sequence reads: CSARDETDTQYF. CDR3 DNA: TGCAGTGCAAGAGACGAGACAGATACGCAGTATTTT.

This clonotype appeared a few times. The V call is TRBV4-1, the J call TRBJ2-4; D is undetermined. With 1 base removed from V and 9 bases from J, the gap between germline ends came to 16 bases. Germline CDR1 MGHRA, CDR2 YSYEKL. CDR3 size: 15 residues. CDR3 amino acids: CASSQGPVVASIQYF. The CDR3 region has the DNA TGCGCCAGCAGCCAAGGACCCGTAGTAGCCTCCATTCAGTACTTC.